Sequencing of this T cell receptor (beta chain) was carried out in a study of cytomegalovirus exposure and HLA in healthy donors. General study findings and limits: Association of a missense DCLRE1C variant with TCR beta V- and J-gene trimming was reported in a later analysis. It was in a later analysis that TCR association rates were seen to vary by HLA locus, highest for DRB1 and lowest for HLA-C.

Note on this clone: Its antigen is unknown. Relative to the germline gene, one junction end is altered; a read error may explain this.

Researchers ran the PCR with 60 Vbeta and 13 Jbeta primers. Clones were read by immunoSEQ multiplex PCR, and TCRdb kept only the in-frame ones, dropping some. The sample lists 200,000 to 250,000 clones; roughly 70% were seen once. The germline CDR1 and CDR2 sequences are SSHAT and FNYEAQ (reference sequence). The CDR3 runs 15 residues. Sequenced: PBMCs. This TCR derives from a woman aged 30 to 39 in good health and CMV-seronegative. The chain recombines TRBV7-7 with TRBJ2-1; 15 nucleotides align to TRBD2. This CDR3 reads CASSRTSGGDNEQFF. The CDR3 nucleotides are TGTGCTAGCAGCCGGACTAGCGGGGGGGACAATGAGCAGTTCTTC.